Below are 31 T cell receptor beta chains sequenced from a single sample in a study of blood T cell repertoires in COVID-19. TCRdb's table, derived via immunoSEQ multiplex PCR, lists solely in-frame clones and lacks some. This table holds about 250,000 clones, roughly 87% found once. The sequencing sample was made of peripheral blood. These receptors were collected from a woman younger than 45 with acute or convalescent COVID-19.

The chain is built from TRBV7-6 and TRBJ2-5; 10 nucleotides line up with TRBD2. Losses at the gene ends were 5 bases for V and 0 bases for J; bases not matched to a gene: 9. This CDR3 region has 17 residues. Per germline, CDR1 SGHVS and CDR2 FNYEAQ. Here the CDR3 reads CASSKGLARTNQETQYF. The DNA for the CDR3 is TGTGCCAGCAGCAAGGGACTAGCGCGAACAAACCAAGAGACCCAGTACTTC.

The chain is built from TRBV29-1 and TRBJ1-1; D not resolved. CDR1 is SQVTM, CDR2 ANQGSEA, per germline. The CDR3 consists of 15 residues. Trimming shortened V by 2 bases and J by 0 bases, and 13 bases separated the two germline ends. The CDR3 spells CSVENWQTMNTEAFF. DNA of the CDR3: TGCAGCGTTGAAAATTGGCAGACTATGAACACTGAAGCTTTCTTT.

A single count supports this clone. V gene TRBV6-1 combines with J gene TRBJ2-7; no firm D call. This CDR3 has 14 residues. Deletions cut 2 bases from V and 2 bases from J, with 10 bases between. Germline CDR1 MNHNS, CDR2 SASEGT. In DNA form, the CDR3 reads TGTGCCAGCAGTGAATTCCAGGTGACCTACGAGCAGTACTTC. Translation gives CASSEFQVTYEQYF.

Regarding this clone: One end of the junction does not line up with germline, which may come from a read error. The rearrangement uses TRBV6-5 and TRBJ1-6; TRBD1 matches at 8 bases. The CDR3 has 13 amino acids. Germline loops: CDR1 MNHEY, CDR2 SVGAGI. The CDR3 DNA follows: TGTGCCAGCAAGGACAGGGATAATTCACCCCTCTACTTT. Amino acid sequence: CASKDRDNSPLYF.

This chain links TRBV29-1 with TRBJ2-7; TRBD1 matches 7 bases. CDR1 is SQVTM, CDR2 ANQGSEA, per germline. V was clipped by 4 bases and J by 2 bases; unmatched bases: 8. The CDR3 runs 14 residues. This chain's CDR3 is CSVVWDSLTYEQYF. The DNA of the CDR3 is TGCAGCGTTGTATGGGACAGCCTAACCTACGAGCAGTACTTC.

The chain has TRBV11-2 and TRBJ2-1, with TRBD2 identical over 9 bases. This CDR3 comprises 18 residues. Germline values: CDR1 SGHAT, CDR2 FQNNGV. V was clipped by 3 bases and J by 3 bases; unmatched bases: 12. CDR3 region: CASSFSPTPSGIYNEQFF. In DNA form, the CDR3 reads TGTGCCAGCAGCTTCTCCCCAACTCCTAGCGGGATCTACAATGAGCAGTTCTTC.

The genes are TRBV7-2 and TRBJ1-1; no firm D call. The ends were cut back, 2 bases at V and 5 bases at J, with 18 bases in the middle. The CDR3 is made up of 16 amino acids. Germline V gene lookup returns CDR1 SGHTA and CDR2 FQGNSA. Here the CDR3 DNA reads TGTGCCAGCAGCTTAAGGTTCCAGGCGCGGGGTACTGAAGCTTTCTTT. Amino acids: CASSLRFQARGTEAFF.

This chain joins TRBV9 and TRBJ2-3; D uncertain. The CDR3 loop spans 12 amino acids. CDR1 is SGDLS, CDR2 YYNGEE, per germline. Trimming took off 2 bases at V and 4 bases at J, with 5 bases between the two ends. The DNA for the CDR3 is TGTGCCAGCAGCGTGAGTGCAGATACGCAGTATTTT. Residues: CASSVSADTQYF.

This rearrangement joins TRBV24-1 to TRBJ1-1; tentatively, D is TRBD1 (5 bases). The CDR3 has 14 residues. The germline V gene encodes CDR1 KGHDR and CDR2 SFDVKD. Deletions cut 8 bases from V and 1 base from J, with 13 bases between. DNA of the CDR3: TGTGCCACCACTGGGGCAGGTGAGAACACTGAAGCTTTCTTT. It encodes CATTGAGENTEAFF.

This clone was detected only once. The chain uses TRBV5-1 and TRBJ2-3; 7 nucleotides match TRBD2. The V segment lost 0 bases and the J segment 2 bases; nucleotides outside the gene matches: 0. The CDR3 is 14 residues long. Germline V gene lookup returns CDR1 SGHRS and CDR2 YFSETQ. CDR3 nucleotides: TGCGCCAGCAGCTTGGGGGACTACACAGATACGCAGTATTTT. Translating it yields CASSLGDYTDTQYF.

The chain links TRBV6-5 to TRBJ2-5; 7 nucleotides align to TRBD2. CDR1 is MNHEY and CDR2 is SVGAGI in the germline V gene. The V and J ends lost 2 bases and 2 bases, in that order; junction bases with no gene match: 2. There are 14 residues in the CDR3. CDR3 DNA sequence: TGTGCCAGCAGTTACGGGGGGGGGCAAGAGACCCAGTACTTC. It yields the protein CASSYGGGQETQYF.

The rearrangement uses TRBV27 and TRBJ2-7; TRBD2 agrees at 9 bases. V shed 7 bases, J shed 2 bases, and the junction held 9 bases outside the gene matches. In germline, CDR1 is MNHEY, CDR2 SMNVEV (reference sequence). This CDR3 is built from 15 residues. The DNA for the CDR3 is TGTGCCAGCACGGCTAGCGGGACCTCAACCTACGAGCAGTACTTC. It is translated as CASTASGTSTYEQYF.

This chain links TRBV6-6 with TRBJ2-2; the D gene is possibly TRBD2 (5 bases). CDR1 is MNHNY, CDR2 SVGAGI, per germline (reference sequence). This CDR3 has 14 residues. Between the trimmed V and J ends, which lost 8 bases and 3 bases, there was a span of 13 bases. The CDR3, as DNA: TGTGCCAGCGGGCACCCGGACTACACCGGGGAGCTGTTTTTT. This encodes CASGHPDYTGELFF.

This chain joins TRBV30 and TRBJ2-7; D is ambiguous. With 2 bases removed from V and 3 bases from J, the gap between germline ends came to 8 bases. This CDR3 is built from 12 residues. Per the germline V gene, CDR1 is GTSNPN and CDR2 is SVGIG (reference sequence). Here the CDR3 reads CAWSFLSYEQYF. The CDR3, as DNA: TGTGCCTGGAGTTTTCTCAGCTACGAGCAGTACTTC.

J is TRBJ2-1 and V is TRBV19; the match to TRBD2 covers 14 bases. Germline V gene lookup returns CDR1 LNHDA and CDR2 SQIVND (reference sequence). The CDR3 is made up of 14 amino acids. V lost 6 bases and J lost 7; bases outside the gene matches: 2. As DNA, the CDR3 is TGTGCCAGTAGAGGGACTAGCGGGAGTAATGAGCAGTTCTTC. Protein product: CASRGTSGSNEQFF.

The chain links TRBV6-1 to TRBJ1-2, with TRBD1 as a possible D gene (5 bases). The CDR3 is 16 residues long. Deletions cut 2 bases from V and 7 bases from J, with 20 bases between. Germline CDR1 reads MNHNS; CDR2 reads SASEGT. As DNA, the CDR3 is TGTGCCAGCAGTGAACTTCCTCGGGGGAGAGGGGTTGGCTACACCTTC. Its translation is CASSELPRGRGVGYTF.

V gene TRBV6-5 combines with J gene TRBJ2-3; 9 positions agree with TRBD2. Germline V CDR1 and CDR2: MNHEY, SVGAGI. The ends lost 4 bases at V and 8 bases at J; junction bases unmatched: 1. The CDR3 is made up of 12 amino acids. The CDR3 DNA follows: TGTGCCAGCAGTTCGACTAGCGGTACGCAGTATTTT. Translated: CASSSTSGTQYF.

The chain is built from TRBV7-2 and TRBJ2-1, with 8 bases that match TRBD2. The junction had 7 bases not matched to a gene; V was cut back by 6 bases and J by 3 bases. The CDR3 is made up of 15 amino acids. Per germline, CDR1 SGHTA and CDR2 FQGNSA. Here the CDR3 DNA reads TGTGCCAGCAGTTCACTAGCGGCCCTCTACAATGAGCAGTTCTTC. The encoded protein is CASSSLAALYNEQFF.

In DNA form, the CDR3 reads TGTGCCAGCAGTTACCTATATCGTGAGCAGTTCTTC. This sequence encodes CASSYLYREQFF. The rearrangement uses TRBV6-2 or TRBV6-3 and TRBJ2-1; D remains ambiguous. The germline V and J ends were trimmed by 2 bases and 9 bases, with 8 bases remaining between them. This CDR3 region has 12 residues. Germline V gives CDR1 MNHEY, CDR2 SVGEGT.

The chain has TRBV19 and TRBJ1-1; D is unresolved. Trimming removed 3 bases at V and 4 bases at J, with 12 bases between. Germline V gene lookup returns CDR1 LNHDA and CDR2 SQIVND (reference sequence). This CDR3 is 14 amino acids long. DNA of the CDR3: TGTGCCAGTAGTATCGATTTTGTTAGCACTGAAGCTTTCTTT. Translated: CASSIDFVSTEAFF.

This chain links TRBV5-4 with TRBJ2-7, with D possibly matching TRBD2 (6 bases). CDR3 size: 16 residues. V shed 3 bases and J shed 0 bases, with 16 bases lying between them. CDR1 SGHNT and CDR2 YYREEE come from the germline V gene (reference sequence). The CDR3 sequence: CASSSQDWGDSYEQYF. DNA of the CDR3: TGTGCCAGCAGCTCCCAGGATTGGGGGGACTCCTACGAGCAGTACTTC.

This chain joins TRBV7-9 and TRBJ1-2, with TRBD1 matching 10 bases. The CDR3 totals 16 residues. Germline V lookup: CDR1 SEHNR, CDR2 FQNEAQ (reference sequence). J lost 6 bases, V lost 5 bases, and 12 bases had no gene match. CDR3 DNA sequence: TGTGCCAGCAGCCGGGACAGGGGTCCCCCTATAGATGGCTACACCTTC. It is translated as CASSRDRGPPIDGYTF.

J is TRBJ2-1 and V is TRBV9, with a weak D call TRBD2 (6 bases). The length of the CDR3 is 16 residues. Between the trimmed V and J ends, which lost 0 bases and 8 bases, there was a span of 18 bases. Germline V gene data show CDR1 as SGDLS and CDR2 as YYNGEE. The CDR3, as DNA: TGTGCCAGCAGCGTAGCACCCGGGACTGGGTGGGATGAGCAGTTCTTC. This translates into CASSVAPGTGWDEQFF.

The chain combines TRBV5-1 with TRBJ2-3, with 8 bases identical to TRBD2. Germline CDR1 SGHRS, CDR2 YFSETQ. The CDR3 totals 14 residues. Trimming removed 2 bases from V and 6 bases from J; junction bases left unmatched: 5. CDR3 sequence reads: CASSFSGTDDTQYF. The CDR3 coding sequence is TGCGCCAGCAGCTTTAGCGGGACGGATGATACGCAGTATTTT.

V is TRBV4-1 and J is TRBJ1-4; 7 bases map to TRBD1. The ends lost 6 bases at V and 10 bases at J; junction bases unmatched: 8. The CDR3 sequence is 13 residues long. CDR1 MGHRA and CDR2 YSYEKL come from the germline V gene. CDR3 in DNA: TGCGCCAGCAGAAAGGGGGCGACGGGAAAACTGTTTTTT. Protein: CASRKGATGKLFF.

The chain couples TRBV6-5 to TRBJ2-7; the D gene is possibly TRBD2 (5 bases). The germline V gene encodes CDR1 MNHEY and CDR2 SVGAGI. Trimming took 6 bases from V and 5 from J, leaving 11 bases between them. The CDR3 spans 12 residues. The CDR3 DNA reads as TGTGCCAGCAGGGACTCATGGAACGAGCAGTACTTC. It codes for CASRDSWNEQYF.

The rearrangement links TRBV3-1 (or the pseudogene TRBV3-2) to TRBJ2-1; a possible D gene is TRBD2 (6 bases). Trimming pared 0 bases from V and 3 bases from J, leaving 15 bases between. Per germline, CDR1 LGHDT and CDR2 YNNKEL (reference sequence). The CDR3 totals 17 residues. In DNA, the CDR3 is TGTGCCAGCAGCCAAGAGAAGGCGGGGATGTACTACAATGAGCAGTTCTTC. It is translated as CASSQEKAGMYYNEQFF.

The gene calls are TRBV24-1 and TRBJ2-2; maybe TRBD2 (6 bases). Germline CDR1 and CDR2: KGHDR and SFDVKD. The CDR3 spans 15 residues. Trimming took 5 bases from V and 0 from J, leaving 9 bases between them. DNA of the CDR3: TGTGCCACCAGTGCGGGACTCGCGAACACCGGGGAGCTGTTTTTT. As protein: CATSAGLANTGELFF.

The chain combines TRBV10-1 with TRBJ2-7; possibly TRBD1 for D (6 bases). The CDR3 is 14 amino acids. Germline V gives CDR1 WNHNN, CDR2 SYGVQD (reference sequence). The V end was cut by 6 bases, the J end by 2 bases, with 14 bases between. CDR3 DNA sequence: TGCGCCAGCAGCCTCGGACAGCGAACCTACGAGCAGTACTTC. Its translation is CASSLGQRTYEQYF.

The V call is TRBV9, the J call TRBJ2-3, with TRBD2 as a possible D gene (6 bases). There are 15 residues in the CDR3. V gave up 2 bases and J gave up 5 bases, with 15 bases separating them. In germline, CDR1 is SGDLS, CDR2 YYNGEE. DNA of the CDR3: TGTGCCAGCAGCGTTGCCGGGACTTCGGGAGATACGCAGTATTTT. Its protein product is CASSVAGTSGDTQYF.

The chain is built from TRBV27 and TRBJ2-3; 8 bases line up with TRBD1. Germline-derived CDR1 and CDR2 are MNHEY and SMNVEV (reference sequence). This CDR3 is built from 18 residues. V shed 3 bases and J 1 base; nucleotides not matched to a gene: 12. This CDR3 reads CASSLPPDRVGGTDTQYF. The CDR3 bases are TGTGCCAGCAGTTTGCCGCCGGACAGGGTAGGGGGCACAGATACGCAGTATTTT.